The present entry profiles one T cell receptor (beta chain) with its context. The target of this receptor is not known. There are no base qualities to consult, and no much larger clone falls within one base. These data come from a study of T cell repertoires in urothelial bladder cancer (dated by TCRdb to about 2019). Concerning the study at large: Of the roughly 12 resected lesions, three were clinical stage cT0, three were cTa, three were cT1 and three were cT2 or greater. In the study, clonality of the TCR repertoire in bladder tumors was compared against clonality in benign bladder inflammation. Eleven to twelve patients with bladder lesions undergoing transurethral resection were identified prospectively. Some eleven resected bladder lesions, made up of urothelial carcinoma (UC+) and benign (UC-) specimens, were studied. The study at large found these results: Median tumor infiltrating lymphocyte percentage was around 2% in carcinoma specimens and about 13% in benign specimens. Urothelial carcinoma specimens had fewer T cells than benign specimens, with medians of about 5,400 and 25,000. In carcinoma specimens, one T-cell clone made up as much as 17% of infiltrating lymphocytes, versus more than 1.5% in benign specimens.

CDR1 SQVTM and CDR2 ANQGSEA were looked up in the germline V gene. V loses 5 bases of germline sequence and J loses 3 bases, and the interval between the two ends is 13 bases. There are 13 amino acids in the CDR3, from cysteine to phenylalanine inclusive. Only the CDR3 portion is preserved as DNA: 39 bases, with reading frame beginning at the first base. The immunoSEQ assay was used to sequence the CDR3 region of the TCR beta chain. Processing in the source paper ran as follows. For each specimen, the T-cell fraction, clonal dominance, and maximum TCR clone frequency were calculated. TCRdb carries this immuneACCESS record with in-frame sequences only. Its versions omit some clonotypes, under half of them owing to an unresolved V gene in the studies checked, with the rest unexplained. The D gene and trimming were derived from the DNA, and the V and J assignments and clone size from that table. A total of around 11,000 clones appear in this sample, more than 60% of them only once. The ten top clones hold approximately 7% of the sample.

Benign (UC-) specimens were resected bladder lesions without urothelial carcinoma. Bladder lesion specimens were collected at transurethral resection and stored at -80C. DNA was extracted from bladder specimens collected at transurethral resection. The TCR originated in a human donor with a benign inflammatory bladder lesion. Source material: tumor-infiltrating cells from bladder cancer. The V and J segments used are TRBV29-1 and TRBJ1-2, with the D gene uncertain. CDR3 reads: CSVFASWDYGYTF. The DNA sequence follows: TGCAGCGTTTTCGCGTCCTGGGACTATGGCTACACCTTC.